Listed here are 16 T cell receptor beta chains from one sample, sequenced in a study of metastatic and nonmetastatic thyroid tumors. Every patient was untreated before thyroid surgery. TCRdb re-called clones from the PCR reads using MiXCR. This table holds fewer than 20,000 clones, 20% to 25% found once. Sequenced: tumor tissue. These receptors originate from a female donor with papillary thyroid cancer or a benign thyroid nodule (not recorded which). Some clones in this sample may be carry-over from other donors' samples.

To note about this clone: A much larger clone lies a single base off, so this may be a read error. This same CDR3 is encoded by further DNA sequences in the sample. The rearrangement uses TRBV5-1 and TRBJ2-3; D remains ambiguous. Germline V gene sequence: CDR1 SGHRS, CDR2 YFSETQ. The V end was cut by 3 bases, the J end by 6 bases, with 11 bases between. There are 13 residues in the CDR3. The CDR3 nucleotides read TGCGCCAGCAGCTACCAGAATACGGATACGCAGTATTTT. Translated, it gives CASSYQNTDTQYF. The full variable domain, completed using reference TRBV5-1 and TRBJ2-3, is KAGVTQTPRYLIKTRGQQVTLSCSPISGHRSVSWYQQTPGQGLQFLFEYFSETQRNKGNFPGRFSGRQFSNSRSEMNVSTLELGDSALYLCASSYQNTDTQYFGPGTRLTVL.

This clone is categorized as medium-sized. The chain is built from TRBV12-3 or TRBV12-4 and TRBJ2-5, with D hard to call. The germline V and J ends were trimmed by 2 bases and 2 bases, with 9 bases remaining between them. The CDR3 totals 14 residues. The CDR3 DNA sequence: TGTGCCAGCAGTTTAAGGGCACTTCAAGAGACCCAGTACTTC. Protein product: CASSLRALQETQYF.

At least ten counts were recorded for this clone. The rearrangement joins TRBV28 to TRBJ2-7; D gene ambiguous. The V end lost 7 bases, the J end lost 3 bases, and 19 bases lay between the germline ends. Per germline, CDR1 MDHEN and CDR2 SYDVKM. CDR3 length: 15 amino acids. The DNA for the CDR3 is TGTGCCAGCACCCCGAAGGCCCTAATTAACTACGAGCAGTACTTC. Translating it yields CASTPKALINYEQYF.

On this clone: One junction end disagrees with the germline gene, perhaps due to a read error. The chain links TRBV28 to TRBJ1-5; TRBD1 is a possible D gene (5 bases). CDR3 length: 15 residues. In germline, CDR1 is MDHEN, CDR2 SYDVKM. CDR3 DNA sequence: TGTGCCATCAGTCCCCAAGGGGAGTACAATCAGCTCCAGCATTTT. Translating it yields CAISPQGEYNQLQHF.

This CDR3 reads CASSEASGTYEQYV. The DNA of the CDR3 is TGTGCCAGCAGTGAAGCGTCAGGTACCTACGAGCAGTACGTC. V gene TRBV6-1 combines with J gene TRBJ2-7, with D uncertain. Trimming left V 0 bases short and J 2 bases short, with 8 bases between. The CDR3 spans 14 residues. CDR1 is MNHNS, CDR2 SASEGT, per germline.

This clone was detected many times. The rearrangement uses TRBV10-3 and TRBJ1-2; 7 nucleotides match TRBD1. The CDR3 contains 15 residues. V shed 0 bases and J 3 bases; nucleotides not matched to a gene: 4. The germline V gene encodes CDR1 ENHRY and CDR2 SYGVKD. CDR3 in amino acids: CAISESTQGDYGYTF. The CDR3 nucleotides are TGTGCCATCAGTGAGTCTACCCAGGGGGACTATGGCTACACCTTC.

The chain couples TRBV20-1 to TRBJ2-7; 10 positions match TRBD2. V lost 3 bases, J lost 0 bases, and 5 bases stayed unmatched. The CDR3 has 15 amino acids. From germline, CDR1 is DFQATT and CDR2 SNEGSKA (reference sequence). The chain's CDR3 is CSASGLAAGSYEQYF. In DNA form, the CDR3 reads TGCAGTGCTAGCGGACTAGCGGCGGGCTCCTACGAGCAGTACTTC.

J is TRBJ1-4 and V is TRBV20-1; no clear D. Germline V gene lookup returns CDR1 DFQATT and CDR2 SNEGSKA (reference sequence). The CDR3 is 13 residues long. The CDR3 sequence: CSTGLATNEKLFF. The CDR3 nucleotides read TGCAGCACTGGTCTTGCAACTAATGAAAAACTGTTTTTT.

This clone appeared many times. The chain uses TRBV7-2 and TRBJ2-4; perhaps D is TRBD1 or TRBD2 (5 bases each). The germline V and J ends were trimmed by 2 bases and 5 bases, with 10 bases remaining between them. The CDR3 is made up of 14 amino acids. Germline CDR1 reads SGHTA; CDR2 reads FQGNSA. This CDR3 is CASSLHGAENIQYF. CDR3 sequence (DNA): TGTGCCAGCAGCTTACACGGGGCAGAAAACATTCAGTACTTC.

This clone was counted at least ten times. The CDR3 bases are TGTGCCAGCAGACCCTCTAGCGGGATGGGCGAGCAGTACTTC. As protein: CASRPSSGMGEQYF. This chain links TRBV2 with TRBJ2-7; 9 nucleotides agree with TRBD2. The V gene end was trimmed by 6 bases and the J gene end by 6 bases; junction bases not matched to a gene: 9. Germline lookup yields CDR1 SNHLY and CDR2 FYNNEI. The CDR3 has 14 amino acids.

This clone was seen repeatedly, ten times or more. A much more abundant neighbour one base away suggests this may be a read error. This sequence joins TRBV19 and TRBJ2-7; D gene unclear. This CDR3 is 13 amino acids long. Germline V lookup: CDR1 LNHDA, CDR2 SQIVND (reference sequence). V lost 5 bases to trimming and J lost 2 bases, with 10 bases between them. The CDR3 nucleotides read TGTGCCAGTAGTGTAGCAGCTACCTACGAGCAGTACTTC. Its translation: CASSVAATYEQYF.

The table lists this clone with many counts. This chain uses TRBV20-1 with TRBJ2-4; D unresolved. The CDR3 spans 14 residues. V was pared by 5 bases and J by 0 bases, with 11 bases between. Germline CDR1 DFQATT, CDR2 SNEGSKA (reference sequence). DNA for the CDR3: TGCAGTGCTTACATACCATTAGCCAAAAACATTCAGTACTTC. Translation gives CSAYIPLAKNIQYF.

This clone was counted at least ten times. V gene TRBV20-1 combines with J gene TRBJ2-7; no firm D call. Germline V CDR1 and CDR2: DFQATT, SNEGSKA (reference sequence). V lost 3 bases and J 2 bases, leaving 14 bases between the germline ends. The CDR3 extends over 14 amino acids. The CDR3 nucleotides read TGCAGTGCTAGTATTACAGCCGCTCCCTACGAGCAGTACTTC. This sequence encodes CSASITAAPYEQYF.

The table lists this clone with many counts. The chain uses TRBV3-1 and TRBJ1-1, with D unresolved. Germline V gene data show CDR1 as LGHDT and CDR2 as YNNKEL (reference sequence). The CDR3 length is 12 residues. Trimming pared 4 bases from V and 7 bases from J, leaving 10 bases between. The CDR3 nucleotides are TGTGCCAGCAGCCGGGGTAGCGGTGAAGCTTTCTTT. It codes for CASSRGSGEAFF.

This clone has more than one count but fewer than ten. The rearrangement links TRBV28 to TRBJ2-1, with D perhaps TRBD1 or TRBD2 (5 bases each). CDR1 MDHEN and CDR2 SYDVKM come from the germline V gene. This CDR3 contains 12 residues. Trimming shortened V by 2 bases and J by 12 bases, and 11 bases separated the two germline ends. CDR3 in DNA: TGTGCCAGCAGTTTAGGCGTGGGGGTGCAGTTCTTC. This translates into CASSLGVGVQFF.

This clone is medium-sized within its sample. The V gene is TRBV20-1, the J gene TRBJ2-7; no firm D call. The CDR3 spans 16 residues. V lost 0 bases and J 0 bases, leaving 15 bases between the germline ends. CDR1 is DFQATT, CDR2 SNEGSKA, per germline (reference sequence). The CDR3 coding sequence is TGCAGTGCTAGAGATCCCCTCCAATTGCCCTCCTACGAGCAGTACTTC. Translated, it gives CSARDPLQLPSYEQYF.